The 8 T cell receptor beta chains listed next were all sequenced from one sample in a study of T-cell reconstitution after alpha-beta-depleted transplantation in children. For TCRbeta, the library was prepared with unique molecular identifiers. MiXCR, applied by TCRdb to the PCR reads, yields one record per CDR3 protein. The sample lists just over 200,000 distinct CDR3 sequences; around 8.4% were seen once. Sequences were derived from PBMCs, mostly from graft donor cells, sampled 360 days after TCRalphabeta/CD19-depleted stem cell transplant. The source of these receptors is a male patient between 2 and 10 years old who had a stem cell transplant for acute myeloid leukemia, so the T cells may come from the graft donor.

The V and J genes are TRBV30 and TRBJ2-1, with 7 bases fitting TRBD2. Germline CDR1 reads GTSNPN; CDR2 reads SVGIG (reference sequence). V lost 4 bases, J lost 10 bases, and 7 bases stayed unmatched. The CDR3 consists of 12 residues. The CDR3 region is CAWTPGGLEQFF. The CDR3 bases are TGTGCCTGGACACCCGGGGGACTAGAGCAGTTCTTC. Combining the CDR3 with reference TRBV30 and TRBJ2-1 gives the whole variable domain SQTIHQWPATLVQPVGSPLSLECTVEGTSNPNLYWYRQAAGRGLQLLFYSVGIGQISSEVPQNLSASRPQDRQFILSSKKLLLSDSGFYLCAWTPGGLEQFFGPGTRLTVL.

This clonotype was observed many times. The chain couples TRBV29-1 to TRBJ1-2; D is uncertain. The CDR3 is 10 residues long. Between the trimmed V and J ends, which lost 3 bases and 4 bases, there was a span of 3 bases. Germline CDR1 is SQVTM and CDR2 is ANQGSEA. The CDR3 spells CSVEGYGYTF. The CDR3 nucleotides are TGCAGCGTTGAGGGCTATGGCTACACCTTC. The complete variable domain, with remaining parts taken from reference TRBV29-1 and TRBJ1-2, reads SAVISQKPSRDICQRGTSLTIQCQVDSQVTMMFWYRQQPGQSLTLIATANQGSEATYESGFVIDKFPISRPNLTFSTLTVSNMSPEDSSIYLCSVEGYGYTFGSGTRLTVV.

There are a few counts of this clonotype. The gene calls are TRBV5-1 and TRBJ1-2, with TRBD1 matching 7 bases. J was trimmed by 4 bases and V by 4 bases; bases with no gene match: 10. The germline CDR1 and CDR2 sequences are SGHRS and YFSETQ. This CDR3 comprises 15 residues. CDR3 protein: CASSQRMRQGYGYTF. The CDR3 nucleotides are TGCGCCAGCAGCCAACGAATGAGACAGGGCTATGGCTACACCTTC.

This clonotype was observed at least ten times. CDR3 loop: CASTSWGAYEQYV. The CDR3 DNA reads as TGTGCCAGCACCTCTTGGGGGGCCTACGAGCAGTACGTC. V gene TRBV5-6 combines with J gene TRBJ2-7, with D possibly being TRBD2 (6 bases). The CDR3 spans 13 residues. Germline V gene data show CDR1 as SGHDT and CDR2 as YYEEEE. V was clipped by 6 bases and J by 2 bases, with 12 bases between them.

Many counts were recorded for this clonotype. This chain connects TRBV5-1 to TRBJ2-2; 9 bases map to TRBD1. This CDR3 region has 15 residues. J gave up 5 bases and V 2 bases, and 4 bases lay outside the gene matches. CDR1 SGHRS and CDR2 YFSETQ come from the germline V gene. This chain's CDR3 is CASSFMTGGTGELFF. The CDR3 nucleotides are TGCGCCAGCAGCTTTATGACAGGGGGAACCGGGGAGCTGTTTTTT. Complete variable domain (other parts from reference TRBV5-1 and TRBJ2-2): KAGVTQTPRYLIKTRGQQVTLSCSPISGHRSVSWYQQTPGQGLQFLFEYFSETQRNKGNFPGRFSGRQFSNSRSEMNVSTLELGDSALYLCASSFMTGGTGELFFGEGSRLTVL.

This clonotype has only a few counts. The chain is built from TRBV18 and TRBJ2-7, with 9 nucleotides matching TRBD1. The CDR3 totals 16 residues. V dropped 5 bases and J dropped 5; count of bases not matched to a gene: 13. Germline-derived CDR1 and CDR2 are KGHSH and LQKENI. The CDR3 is CASSYPWGQGMDEQYF. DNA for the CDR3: TGTGCCAGCTCATATCCCTGGGGACAGGGTATGGACGAGCAGTACTTC.

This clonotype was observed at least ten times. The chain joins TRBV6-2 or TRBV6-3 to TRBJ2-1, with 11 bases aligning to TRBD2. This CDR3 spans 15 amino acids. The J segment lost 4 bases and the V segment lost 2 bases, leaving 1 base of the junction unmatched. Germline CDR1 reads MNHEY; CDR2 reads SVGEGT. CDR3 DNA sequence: TGTGCCAGCAGTTACGTAGCGGGGGGGTACAATGAGCAGTTCTTC. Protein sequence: CASSYVAGGYNEQFF.

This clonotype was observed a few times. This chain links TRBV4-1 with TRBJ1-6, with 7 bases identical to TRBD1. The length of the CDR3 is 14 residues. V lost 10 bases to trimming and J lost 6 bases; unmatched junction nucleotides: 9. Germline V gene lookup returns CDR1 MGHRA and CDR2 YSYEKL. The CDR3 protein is CATQRDSPNSPLHF. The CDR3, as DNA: TGCGCCACCCAAAGGGACAGCCCTAATTCACCCCTCCACTTT.